The 10 T cell receptor beta chains below all came from one sample that was sequenced in a study of T cell clonality in common variable immunodeficiency. Method: immunoSEQ multiplex PCR; TCRdb's copy keeps in-frame clones and lacks some. This repertoire lists approximately 56,000 clones without singletons; just over 2% sits in the top ten. The source material was peripheral blood mononuclear cells. All receptors derive from a person aged 18 to 70 in good health.

This clone was detected many times. Coverage ceases 3 residues before the CDR3 finishes, and the germline J gene fills in the end. The chain uses TRBV10-1 and TRBJ2-7, with 10 positions matching TRBD1. The CDR3 extends over 14 amino acids. Losses at the gene ends were 7 bases for V and 2 bases for J; bases not matched to a gene: 5. Looked up from germline, CDR1 is WNHNN and CDR2 is SYGVQD (reference sequence). CDR3 DNA, as far as it was read: TGCGCCAGCAAGCGGGACAGGGGACCCTACGAG. It yields the protein CASKRDRGPYE. The entire CDR3 is CASKRDRGPYEQYF.

Regarding this clone: With the read ending 3 residues before the CDR3 end, the germline J gene is used to fill in that end. The rearrangement uses TRBV30 and TRBJ2-2, with 8 nucleotides matching TRBD1. Unmatched junction bases numbered 12, after V lost 7 bases and J lost 2 bases. CDR3 length: 16 residues. The germline V gene has CDR1 GTSNPN and CDR2 SVGIG (reference sequence). Incomplete CDR3 DNA: TGTGCCTTTAGGACAGGGCGGGCCTATAACACCGGGGAG. Its protein is CAFRTGRAYNTGE. The whole CDR3 protein is CAFRTGRAYNTGELFF.

This clone appeared many times. The read halts 3 residues ahead of the CDR3 end, with the missing end drawn from the germline J gene. This chain joins TRBV6-2 or TRBV6-3 and TRBJ1-2; D may be TRBD1 (6 bases). The length of the CDR3 is 16 residues. Per the germline V gene, CDR1 is MNHEY and CDR2 is SVGEGT. The CDR3 sequence: CASSYVGQWTRYIYTF. The DNA read from the CDR3 is TGTGCCAGCAGTTACGTAGGACAGTGGACCCGGTACATC.

This clone was recorded many times. The read falls 3 residues short of the CDR3 end, and the missing part is taken from the germline J gene. The chain is built from TRBV7-3 and TRBJ2-1; 8 bases fit TRBD2. Germline V gene sequence: CDR1 SGHTA, CDR2 FQGTGA. V lost 5 bases, J lost 4 bases, and 7 bases stayed unmatched. This CDR3 region has 15 residues. CDR3 DNA, as far as it was read: TGTGCCAGCAGCACCCGGCCTAGCGGGTACAATGAG. It encodes CASSTRPSGYNE. The CDR3 in its entirety is CASSTRPSGYNEQFF.

Many counts were recorded for this clone. The read gets to within 3 residues of the CDR3 end, and the germline J gene fills in the rest. The J gene is TRBJ2-3, the V gene TRBV20-1, with 10 positions matching TRBD2. The CDR3 spans 14 residues. Germline loops: CDR1 DFQATT, CDR2 SNEGSKA (reference sequence). CDR3 region: CSCRRLAGIETQYF. The sequenced part of the CDR3 DNA is TGCAGTTGCCGACGACTAGCGGGCATAGAGACG.

A remark on this clone: The read terminates 3 residues before the CDR3 end, so the remaining end is supplied by the germline J gene. The chain is built from TRBV18 and TRBJ1-1, with D perhaps matching TRBD1 (5 bases). The length of the CDR3 is 14 residues. CDR1 and CDR2 (germline): KGHSH, LQKENI. Between the trimmed V and J ends, which lost 1 base and 1 base, there was a span of 7 bases. The part of the CDR3 DNA that was read is TGTGCCAGCTCACCACGTAGGGGGAACACTGAA. It is translated as CASSPRRGNTE. From start to end, the CDR3 is CASSPRRGNTEAFF.

This clone has a handful of counts. The read gets to within 3 residues of the CDR3 end, and the germline J gene fills in the rest. The chain couples TRBV11-1 to TRBJ2-1; tentative D call: TRBD2 (6 bases). Germline CDR1 reads SGHAT; CDR2 reads FQDESV (reference sequence). The V gene lost 3 bases and the J gene lost 0 bases, with 9 bases spanning the gap. The CDR3 runs 15 residues. The CDR3: CASSFGGSSYNEQFF. The DNA read from the CDR3 is TGTGCCAGCAGCTTCGGGGGTAGCTCCTACAATGAG.

To note about this clone: With the read ending 3 residues before the CDR3 end, the germline J gene is used to fill in that end. The rearrangement links TRBV7-9 to TRBJ1-2, with TRBD1 matching 8 bases. In germline, CDR1 is SEHNR, CDR2 FQNEAQ (reference sequence). The junction had 3 bases not matched to a gene; V was cut back by 0 bases and J by 3 bases. CDR3 size: 15 residues. The DNA read from the CDR3 is TGTGCCAGCAGCTTAGCCCGGGGACAGGACTATGGC. It is translated as CASSLARGQDYG. The whole CDR3 is CASSLARGQDYGYTF.

This clone appeared a few times. The sequenced fragment ends 3 residues before the CDR3 boundary, so the rest is inferred from the germline J gene. This rearrangement joins TRBV20-1 to TRBJ2-1; D is perhaps TRBD2 (7 bases). The CDR3 totals 16 residues. The germline CDR1 and CDR2 sequences are DFQATT and SNEGSKA (reference sequence). Trimming removed 4 bases from V and 9 bases from J, with 25 bases in between. CDR3 in amino acids: CSAISGRGTASGEQFF. The CDR3 bases that were read are TGCAGTGCTATTTCAGGGAGGGGGACGGCAAGCGGTGAG.

This clone was seen at least ten times. The read terminates 3 residues ahead of where the CDR3 ends, so the germline J gene completes it. The chain links TRBV23-1 to TRBJ2-2; possibly TRBD1 for D (5 bases). TRBV23-1 is given ORF status, its function remaining uncertain. Between the trimmed V and J ends, which lost 5 bases and 10 bases, there was a span of 23 bases. This CDR3 contains 16 residues. CDR3 amino acids: CASSCRPGHRHEELFF. The sequenced CDR3 bases are TGCGCCAGCAGTTGCCGACCCGGACATCGCCACGAGGAG.